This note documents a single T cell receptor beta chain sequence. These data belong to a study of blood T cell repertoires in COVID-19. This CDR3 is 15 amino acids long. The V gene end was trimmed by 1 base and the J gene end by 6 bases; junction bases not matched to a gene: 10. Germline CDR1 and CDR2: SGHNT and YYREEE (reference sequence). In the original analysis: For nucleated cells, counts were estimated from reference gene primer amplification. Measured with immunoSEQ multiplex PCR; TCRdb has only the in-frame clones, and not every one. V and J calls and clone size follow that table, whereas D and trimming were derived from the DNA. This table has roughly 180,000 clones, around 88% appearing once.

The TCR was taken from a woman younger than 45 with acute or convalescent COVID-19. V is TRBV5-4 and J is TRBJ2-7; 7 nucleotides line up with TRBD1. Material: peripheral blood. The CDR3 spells CASSLPGTVLSEQYF. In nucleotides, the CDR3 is TGTGCCAGCAGCTTGCCCGGGACAGTTTTGAGCGAGCAGTACTTC.